These 27 T cell receptor beta chains came from one sample sequenced in a study of shared clonotypes between healthy human individuals. The repertoire was sequenced with immunoSEQ multiplex PCR; TCRdb's copy has only in-frame clones and lacks some. This table holds roughly 1,500,000 clones, 95% to 99% found once. The sample consisted of naive CD4+ T cells sorted from blood. Regarding subset: CD45RA+ positively selected. These receptors were obtained from a man aged 30 to 39 in good health.

This chain links TRBV7-9 with TRBJ2-1; possible D gene TRBD2, 5 bases. The germline V gene encodes CDR1 SEHNR and CDR2 FQNEAQ (reference sequence). V lost 5 bases and J lost 0, with 17 bases in between. CDR3 length: 17 residues. Here the CDR3 reads CASSPPSGTPSYNEQFF. In DNA form, the CDR3 reads TGTGCCAGCAGCCCTCCCTCGGGAACCCCCTCCTACAATGAGCAGTTCTTC.

This chain's CDR3 is CASSLVPDRAYEQYF. The CDR3 region has the DNA TGTGCCAGCAGCTTAGTCCCGGACAGGGCCTACGAGCAGTACTTC. This chain joins TRBV11-2 and TRBJ2-7, with 8 bases that match TRBD1. Germline V gene sequence: CDR1 SGHAT, CDR2 FQNNGV. This CDR3 is 15 amino acids long. The trim removed 1 base at V and 2 bases at J, leaving 4 bases unmatched.

This clone was seen a single time. V is TRBV6-1 and J is TRBJ1-1, with D perhaps TRBD1 (5 bases). The ends were cut back, 8 bases at V and 3 bases at J, with 16 bases in the middle. This CDR3 is built from 14 residues. The germline V gene has CDR1 MNHNS and CDR2 SASEGT. The DNA of the CDR3 is TGTGCCAGCGCCGAAGGACACCTATACACTGAAGCTTTCTTT. Protein sequence: CASAEGHLYTEAFF.

This chain joins TRBV4-3 and TRBJ2-1, with 11 bases matching TRBD2. The length of the CDR3 is 18 residues. Trimming removed 2 bases from V and 3 bases from J; junction bases left unmatched: 9. Germline CDR1 reads LGHNA; CDR2 reads YSLEER. CDR3 coding DNA: TGCGCCAGCAGCCAAATCGGGCTAGCGGGAGGTTACTACAATGAGCAGTTCTTC. It codes for CASSQIGLAGGYYNEQFF.

This clone has only a few counts. Other DNA sequences of this sample code for an identical CDR3. This chain joins TRBV28 and TRBJ2-7; D gene unclear. The V gene's germline CDR1 is MDHEN and CDR2 SYDVKM. The CDR3 is 11 residues long. Trimming left V 5 bases short and J 1 base short, with 3 bases between. The CDR3 region has the DNA TGTGCCAGCAGTGGTTCCTACGAGCAGTACTTC. As protein: CASSGSYEQYF. The complete variable domain, with remaining parts taken from reference TRBV28 and TRBJ2-7, reads DVKVTQSSRYLVKRTGEKVFLECVQDMDHENMFWYRQDPGLGLRLIYFSYDVKMKEKGDIPEGYSVSREKKERFSLILESASTNQTSMYLCASSGSYEQYFGPGTRLTVT.

The chain has TRBV7-9 and TRBJ2-1, with 13 positions matching TRBD2. The J segment lost 8 bases and the V segment lost 3 bases, leaving 4 bases of the junction unmatched. This CDR3 contains 15 residues. Germline V gene data show CDR1 as SEHNR and CDR2 as FQNEAQ (reference sequence). CDR3 bases: TGTGCCAGCAGCTTCGGACTAGCGGGAGTCGATGAGCAGTTCTTC. It encodes CASSFGLAGVDEQFF. Together with reference TRBV7-9 and TRBJ2-1, the CDR3 gives the full variable domain: DTGVSQNPRHKITKRGQNVTFRCDPISEHNRLYWYRQTLGQGPEFLTYFQNEAQLEKSRLLSDRFSAERPKGSFSTLEIQRTEQGDSAMYLCASSFGLAGVDEQFFGPGTRLTVL.

V and J are TRBV10-3 and TRBJ2-1; 7 nucleotides agree with TRBD2. Germline loops: CDR1 ENHRY, CDR2 SYGVKD. J lost 9 bases, V lost 6 bases, and 17 bases had no gene match. This CDR3 spans 16 amino acids. CDR3 in DNA: TGTGCCATCAGACCAAACACTGGGGGGGACCTATCTGAGCAGTTCTTC. Amino acid sequence: CAIRPNTGGDLSEQFF.

The CDR3 DNA reads TGTGCCAGCAGCCCCCGACTAGCGGGAGGTGGAGAGCAGTACTTC. The encoded protein is CASSPRLAGGGEQYF. The chain employs TRBV7-2 and TRBJ2-7, with 13 bases fitting TRBD2. The CDR3 extends over 15 amino acids. V shed 5 bases and J 7 bases; nucleotides not matched to a gene: 8. Looked up from germline, CDR1 is SGHTA and CDR2 is FQGNSA. Complete variable domain (other parts from reference TRBV7-2 and TRBJ2-7): GAGVSQSPSNKVTEKGKDVELRCDPISGHTALYWYRQSLGQGLEFLIYFQGNSAPDKSGLPSDRFSAERTGGSVSTLTIQRTQQEDSAVYLCASSPRLAGGGEQYFGPGTRLTVT.

This rearrangement joins TRBV6-6 to TRBJ2-5, with D unclear. Germline CDR1 MNHNY, CDR2 SVGAGI (reference sequence). The germline V and J ends were trimmed by 7 bases and 3 bases, with 6 bases remaining between them. The CDR3 is 11 residues long. The DNA of the CDR3 is TGTGCCAGCACCCTAAAAGAGACCCAGTACTTC. It yields the protein CASTLKETQYF.

The genes are TRBV28 and TRBJ1-4; D perhaps matches TRBD1 (5 bases). In germline, CDR1 is MDHEN, CDR2 SYDVKM. The CDR3 contains 14 residues. Trimming took off 3 bases at V and 7 bases at J, with 12 bases between the two ends. The CDR3 reads CASSLGGAAEKLFF. CDR3 nucleotide sequence: TGTGCCAGCAGTTTGGGCGGGGCGGCTGAAAAACTGTTTTTT.

V and J are TRBV18 and TRBJ1-3, with unresolved D. Germline CDR1 and CDR2: KGHSH and LQKENI. The CDR3 runs to 14 residues. V lost 3 bases to trimming and J lost 0 bases, with 6 bases between them. The CDR3 region is CASSPLRSGNTIYF. CDR3 sequence (DNA): TGTGCCAGCTCACCCCTGCGCTCTGGAAACACCATATATTTT.

V and J are TRBV9 and TRBJ2-3; 8 bases align to TRBD2. CDR3 size: 15 residues. Unmatched junction bases numbered 3, after V lost 1 base and J lost 2 bases. Germline V gene data show CDR1 as SGDLS and CDR2 as YYNGEE. CDR3 nucleotide sequence: TGTGCCAGCAGCGTAAGCGGGAGTCCCACAGATACGCAGTATTTT. Its protein product is CASSVSGSPTDTQYF.

This chain links TRBV14 with TRBJ2-7; the D gene is possibly TRBD2 (5 bases). Germline V gives CDR1 SGHDN, CDR2 FVKESK. V was shortened by 0 bases and J by 6 bases, with 21 bases between the two germline ends. CDR3 length equals 17 residues. The CDR3 nucleotides are TGTGCCAGCAGCCAAGATTCAGGACTTAGAGGCTCCGGCGAGCAGTACTTC. Protein sequence: CASSQDSGLRGSGEQYF.

J is TRBJ2-7 and V is TRBV5-1; 8 nucleotides agree with TRBD1. The V gene's germline CDR1 is SGHRS and CDR2 YFSETQ. The J segment lost 4 bases and the V segment lost 7 bases, leaving 10 bases of the junction unmatched. The CDR3 has 14 amino acids. CDR3 bases: TGCGCCAGCGCCCGGGGGACAGGTTCTTACGAGCAGTACTTC. Encoded protein: CASARGTGSYEQYF.

V usage is TRBV25-1 and J usage is TRBJ2-2; 9 bases fit TRBD1. The CDR3 runs 16 residues. CDR1 is MGHDK, CDR2 SYGVNS, per germline. V lost 3 bases, J lost 1 base, and 3 bases stayed unmatched. In DNA, the CDR3 is TGTGCCAGCAGTGATCCGGGACAGGGGAACACCGGGGAGCTGTTTTTT. It specifies CASSDPGQGNTGELFF.

The rearrangement uses TRBV7-3 and TRBJ2-1; the D is unclear. Per the germline V gene, CDR1 is SGHTA and CDR2 is FQGTGA. CDR3 length equals 13 residues. The V end lost 1 base, the J end lost 5 bases, and 6 bases lay between the germline ends. The CDR3 spells CASSLKRNNEQFF. CDR3 nucleotide sequence: TGTGCCAGCAGCTTAAAGAGAAACAATGAGCAGTTCTTC.

This rearrangement joins TRBV11-2 to TRBJ2-1; tentative D call: TRBD2 (5 bases). Germline-derived CDR1 and CDR2 are SGHAT and FQNNGV. CDR3 size: 15 residues. Trimming pared 5 bases from V and 5 bases from J, leaving 16 bases between. CDR3 sequence: CASSPERTGNNEQFF. DNA of the CDR3: TGTGCCAGCAGCCCCGAACGGACGGGAAACAATGAGCAGTTCTTC.

Comments on this clone: Other DNA sequences in this sample translate to the same CDR3. The CDR3 coding sequence is TGCGCCAGCAGCGCGGGACTAGCGGGAGCAGATACGCAGTATTTT. It encodes CASSAGLAGADTQYF. V gene TRBV5-1 combines with J gene TRBJ2-3; 14 nucleotides align to TRBD2. J lost 4 bases, V lost 4 bases, and 2 bases had no gene match. CDR3 length: 15 residues. The germline gives CDR1 SGHRS, CDR2 YFSETQ.

Only one count was recorded for this clone. The chain recombines TRBV18 with TRBJ1-1, with D hard to call. The CDR3 extends over 17 amino acids. V lost 2 bases and J lost 4, with 20 bases in between. Germline V gene lookup returns CDR1 KGHSH and CDR2 LQKENI. The CDR3 nucleotides read TGTGCCAGCTCACCAAAGCTGGCCTCGGGGTTGGCCACTGAAGCTTTCTTT. Its translation: CASSPKLASGLATEAFF.

Remarks on this clone: Relative to the germline gene, one junction end is altered; a read error may explain this. V usage is TRBV7-7 and J usage is TRBJ2-7; D is possibly TRBD1 or TRBD2 (6 bases each). The CDR3 sequence is 13 residues long. The V gene's germline CDR1 is SSHAT and CDR2 FNYEAQ (reference sequence). The CDR3 DNA follows: TGTGCTAGCAGCAGCTCCGGGGGCGGCGAGCAGTACTTC. It codes for CASSSSGGGEQYF.

The J gene is TRBJ2-7, the V gene TRBV27, with D perhaps being TRBD1 or TRBD2 (5 bases each). Trimming pared 8 bases from V and 3 bases from J, leaving 14 bases between. CDR3 length equals 13 residues. CDR1 MNHEY and CDR2 SMNVEV come from the germline V gene (reference sequence). The CDR3 region has the DNA TGTGCCAGCCGCCCCCTGGGGGTCTACGAGCAGTACTTC. It specifies CASRPLGVYEQYF.

This clone was seen once. The gene calls are TRBV5-1 and TRBJ2-2; 7 bases are a match to TRBD2. Germline CDR1 and CDR2: SGHRS and YFSETQ. The V and J ends lost 0 bases and 6 bases, in that order; junction bases with no gene match: 5. The CDR3 has 15 residues. The CDR3 protein is CASSLDGRRAGELFF. CDR3 bases: TGCGCCAGCAGCTTGGACGGGAGGAGGGCCGGGGAGCTGTTTTTT.

The chain is built from TRBV5-1 and TRBJ2-7, with 10 bases fitting TRBD2. V was pared by 0 bases and J by 4 bases, with 4 bases of the junction left unmatched. From germline, CDR1 is SGHRS and CDR2 YFSETQ. CDR3 length equals 15 residues. CDR3 sequence reads: CASSLGLAGEYEQYF. For the CDR3, the DNA is TGCGCCAGCAGCTTGGGGCTAGCGGGAGAGTACGAGCAGTACTTC.

The rearrangement joins TRBV20-1 to TRBJ2-1; D gene uncertain. This CDR3 is built from 10 residues. Trimming stripped 3 bases from V and 10 bases from J, with 7 bases between. CDR1 and CDR2 (germline): DFQATT, SNEGSKA (reference sequence). In DNA, the CDR3 is TGCAGTGCTAGCGGCATCGAGCAGTTCTTC. Protein sequence: CSASGIEQFF.

This sequence joins TRBV2 and TRBJ2-2; 8 positions agree with TRBD2. Unmatched junction bases numbered 10, after V lost 7 bases and J lost 3 bases. The CDR3 loop spans 16 amino acids. Germline CDR1 reads SNHLY; CDR2 reads FYNNEI. CDR3 bases: TGTGCCAGCAAGGCCCCCGGGAGGGCCTACACCGGGGAGCTGTTTTTT. Amino acids: CASKAPGRAYTGELFF.

V usage is TRBV29-1 and J usage is TRBJ2-7, with D tentatively TRBD1 (6 bases). This CDR3 has 11 amino acids. CDR1 SQVTM and CDR2 ANQGSEA come from the germline V gene. The ends were cut back, 7 bases at V and 6 bases at J, with 13 bases in the middle. CDR3 coding DNA: TGCAGCGCAGGGGTGGGTAGCGAGCAGTACTTC. Translating gives CSAGVGSEQYF.

The chain has TRBV6-1 and TRBJ2-5; perhaps TRBD1 as D (5 bases). The CDR3 runs to 11 residues. The germline gives CDR1 MNHNS, CDR2 SASEGT. V lost 8 bases and J 4 bases, leaving 8 bases between the germline ends. As DNA, the CDR3 is TGTGCCAGCCAGGGTAGAGAGACCCAGTACTTC. Translating gives CASQGRETQYF.